These 4 T cell receptor beta chains were all obtained from the same sample, sequenced in a study of control samples from healthy donors and cancer patients. TCRdb keeps only in-frame clones here, not all; method: immunoSEQ multiplex PCR. The sample yields roughly 120,000 clones, about 94% seen once. The material sequenced was blood. These receptors all come from a man under 40 in good health.

The chain recombines TRBV5-1 with TRBJ1-3; no clear D. Germline V gene data show CDR1 as SGHRS and CDR2 as YFSETQ. This CDR3 has 16 residues. V dropped 0 bases and J dropped 1 base, with 11 bases sitting between them. CDR3: CASSLDPGESGNTIYF. CDR3 coding DNA: TGCGCCAGCAGCTTGGACCCGGGAGAATCTGGAAACACCATATATTTT.

The chain links TRBV4-1 to TRBJ1-2, with D possibly matching TRBD1 (5 bases). The germline V gene has CDR1 MGHRA and CDR2 YSYEKL. V was cut by 0 bases and J by 4 bases, with 9 bases left in between. This CDR3 comprises 14 residues. The CDR3 sequence: CASSQDTTVYGYTF. DNA of the CDR3: TGCGCCAGCAGCCAAGATACGACAGTCTATGGCTACACCTTC.

The rearrangement joins TRBV28 to TRBJ1-5, with 12 bases identical to TRBD1. The CDR3 contains 17 residues. Germline lookup yields CDR1 MDHEN and CDR2 SYDVKM. V lost 6 bases and J lost 1; bases outside the gene matches: 7. The CDR3: CASRDWGQGASNQPQHF. DNA of the CDR3: TGTGCCAGCAGGGATTGGGGACAGGGGGCAAGCAATCAGCCCCAGCATTTT.

The chain uses TRBV13 and TRBJ1-6, with D tentatively TRBD1 (5 bases). The CDR3 runs to 15 residues. Germline assignment: CDR1 PRHDT and CDR2 FYEKMQ (reference sequence). Trimming removed 3 bases at V and 8 bases at J, with 14 bases between. The CDR3 region is CASSFTGLGHSPLHF. The CDR3 DNA sequence: TGTGCCAGCAGCTTTACAGGTCTCGGACATTCACCCCTCCACTTT.